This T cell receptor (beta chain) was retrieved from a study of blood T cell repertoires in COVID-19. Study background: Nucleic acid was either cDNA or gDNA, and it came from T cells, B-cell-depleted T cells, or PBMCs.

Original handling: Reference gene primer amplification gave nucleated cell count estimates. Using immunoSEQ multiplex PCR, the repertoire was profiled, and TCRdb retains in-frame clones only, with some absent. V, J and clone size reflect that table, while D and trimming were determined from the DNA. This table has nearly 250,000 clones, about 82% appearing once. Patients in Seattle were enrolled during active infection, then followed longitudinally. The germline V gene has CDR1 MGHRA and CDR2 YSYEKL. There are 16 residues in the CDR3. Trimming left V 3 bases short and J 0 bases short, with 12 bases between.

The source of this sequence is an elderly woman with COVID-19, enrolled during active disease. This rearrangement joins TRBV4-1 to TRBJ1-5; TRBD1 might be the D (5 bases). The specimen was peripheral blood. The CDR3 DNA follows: TGCGCCAGCAGCCACGAGCCAGGGTCTAGCAATCAGCCCCAGCATTTT. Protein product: CASSHEPGSSNQPQHF.